One and the same sample provided the 22 T cell receptor beta chains below, sequenced in a study of human T cells and chemical hapten exposure. A single record per CDR3 protein comes from TCRdb applying MiXCR to the RACE reads. This table has some 120,000 distinct CDR3 sequences, about 9% appearing once. Time point specified: healthy volunteer bleed at 2 weeks. The template was total RNA from unfractionated whole blood. The material sequenced was whole blood. These receptors were collected from a male donor in good health. Some clones in this sample may be carry-over from other donors' samples.

To note about this clonotype: A much larger clone is a single base away; this may be a read error. The V call is TRBV20-1, the J call TRBJ2-2; 11 bases agree with TRBD2. Germline V gives CDR1 DFQATT, CDR2 SNEGSKA (reference sequence). The CDR3 is 14 amino acids. CDR3 sequence: CSARTSGNTGELVF. DNA of the CDR3: TGCAGTGCTAGGACTAGCGGGAACACCGGGGAGCTGGTTTTT.

This chain uses TRBV6-5 with TRBJ2-1, with 8 bases aligning to TRBD1. The CDR3 contains 14 residues. Trimming took 6 bases from V and 2 from J; bases not matched to a gene: 3. CDR1 MNHEY and CDR2 SVGAGI come from the germline V gene. The CDR3 nucleotides are TGTGCCAGCAGAGACAGGGGTACCTACAATGAGCAGTTCTTC. It translates to CASRDRGTYNEQFF.

V and J are TRBV27 and TRBJ2-5, with 8 bases aligning to TRBD1. The CDR3 runs to 16 residues. Germline CDR1 reads MNHEY; CDR2 reads SMNVEV (reference sequence). Losses at the gene ends were 6 bases for V and 2 bases for J; bases not matched to a gene: 11. The CDR3 DNA sequence: TGTGCCAGCAGACCGGACAGGGCGCATCCACAAGAGACCCAGTACTTC. Translated: CASRPDRAHPQETQYF.

This clonotype was recorded at least ten times. The chain employs TRBV20-1 and TRBJ1-1; D possibly corresponds to TRBD1 (6 bases). Trimming pared 5 bases from V and 8 bases from J, leaving 18 bases between. In germline, CDR1 is DFQATT, CDR2 SNEGSKA (reference sequence). The CDR3 contains 13 residues. DNA of the CDR3: TGCAGTGCTCCCCATAGGGGGACCGGAGAAGCTTTCTTT. It yields the protein CSAPHRGTGEAFF.

At least ten counts were recorded for this clonotype. The chain joins TRBV20-1 to TRBJ2-7, with D perhaps TRBD2 (5 bases). V was shortened by 5 bases and J by 0 bases, with 14 bases between the two germline ends. Germline CDR1 DFQATT, CDR2 SNEGSKA (reference sequence). CDR3 length: 14 amino acids. DNA for the CDR3: TGCAGTGCTGAGAGCGGTAGGAGCTCCTACGAGCAGTACTTC. This sequence encodes CSAESGRSSYEQYF.

This clonotype was found a few times. The gene calls are TRBV21-1 and TRBJ2-5; the D call TRBD1 from the table was never checked on the DNA. TRBV21-1 constitutes a pseudogene. CDR3 length equals 14 residues. CDR3 in DNA: TGTGCCAGCAGCAAAGCGGACAGCACCGAGACCCAGTACTTC. Residues: CASSKADSTETQYF.

The J gene is TRBJ1-1, the V gene TRBV19, with 7 bases matching TRBD1. The CDR3 extends over 14 amino acids. V lost 7 bases to trimming and J lost 2 bases; unmatched junction nucleotides: 7. Germline CDR1 and CDR2: LNHDA and SQIVND (reference sequence). CDR3 sequence reads: CASTQGGYNTEAFF. The DNA for the CDR3 is TGTGCCAGTACCCAGGGGGGATATAACACTGAAGCTTTCTTT.

This clonotype was seen a handful of times. The J gene is TRBJ2-1, the V gene TRBV9; D ambiguous. Trimming took off 4 bases at V and 10 bases at J, with 24 bases between the two ends. This CDR3 has 16 amino acids. The germline CDR1 and CDR2 sequences are SGDLS and YYNGEE. CDR3 nucleotides: TGTGCCAGCAGCTCACCCCCCCTAAGAGCTCCGAGGGAGCAGTTCTTC. It encodes CASSSPPLRAPREQFF.

V gene TRBV12-3 or TRBV12-4 combines with J gene TRBJ1-2; 10 bases agree with TRBD1. The CDR3 loop spans 14 amino acids. V dropped 6 bases and J dropped 4; count of bases not matched to a gene: 5. CDR3 residues: CASSLRTGGYGYTF. CDR3 coding DNA: TGTGCCAGCAGCCTAAGGACAGGGGGCTATGGCTACACCTTC.

This clonotype was counted only a few times. The chain recombines TRBV7-9 with TRBJ2-3; maybe TRBD1 (6 bases). With 1 base removed from V and 0 bases from J, the gap between germline ends came to 17 bases. CDR1 is SEHNR, CDR2 FQNEAQ, per germline (reference sequence). This CDR3 comprises 18 residues. The CDR3 is CASSLGANRDPSTDTQYF. The CDR3 DNA reads as TGTGCCAGCAGCTTAGGGGCCAACAGGGATCCTAGCACAGATACGCAGTATTTT. The full variable domain, completed using reference TRBV7-9 and TRBJ2-3, is DTGVSQNPRHKITKRGQNVTFRCDPISEHNRLYWYRQTLGQGPEFLTYFQNEAQLEKSRLLSDRFSAERPKGSFSTLEIQRTEQGDSAMYLCASSLGANRDPSTDTQYFGPGTRLTVL.

This chain connects TRBV6-5 to TRBJ1-3; tentatively, D is TRBD1 (5 bases). The germline gives CDR1 MNHEY, CDR2 SVGAGI. V gave up 0 bases and J gave up 0 bases, with 12 bases separating them. CDR3 length: 17 residues. CDR3 region: CASSYSIQGGSGNTIYF. The CDR3 bases are TGTGCCAGCAGTTACTCGATTCAGGGAGGCTCTGGAAACACCATATATTTT.

The chain is built from TRBV9 and TRBJ2-5, with D maybe TRBD1 (7 bases). This CDR3 is 16 amino acids long. Trimming took off 0 bases at V and 4 bases at J, with 16 bases between the two ends. CDR1 SGDLS and CDR2 YYNGEE come from the germline V gene. As DNA, the CDR3 is TGTGCCAGCAGCGTAGGTCGACAGGGAGGAGCAGAGACCCAGTACTTC. Protein product: CASSVGRQGGAETQYF.

The chain has TRBV4-3 and TRBJ1-6; D call uncertain. CDR1 is LGHNA, CDR2 YSLEER, per germline. The CDR3 is made up of 15 amino acids. The V gene lost 0 bases and the J gene lost 7 bases, with 10 bases spanning the gap. The CDR3 is CASSQDETGNSPLHF. The CDR3 region has the DNA TGCGCCAGCAGCCAAGATGAGACCGGGAATTCACCCCTCCACTTT.

This clonotype appeared once. The genes are TRBV19 and TRBJ2-7, with D possibly matching TRBD2 (5 bases). Germline CDR1 is LNHDA and CDR2 is SQIVND (reference sequence). V lost 5 bases and J lost 0, with 11 bases in between. CDR3 length: 14 residues. CDR3 bases: TGTGCCAGTAGTGTTCGACTACTCTCCTACGAGCAGTACTTC. Its translation is CASSVRLLSYEQYF.

Ten or more counts support this clonotype. The V and J genes are TRBV20-1 and TRBJ2-1, with TRBD2 identical over 8 bases. The V and J ends lost 0 bases and 7 bases, in that order; junction bases with no gene match: 14. The CDR3 runs to 17 residues. CDR1 is DFQATT and CDR2 is SNEGSKA in the germline V gene (reference sequence). CDR3 nucleotide sequence: TGCAGTGCTAGAGATCACGGTGGGACTAGGGGAACAAATGAGCAGTTCTTC. Encoded protein: CSARDHGGTRGTNEQFF.

This clonotype appeared a few times. The rearrangement uses TRBV10-3 and TRBJ1-1, with 9 bases identical to TRBD1. This CDR3 is built from 13 residues. Unmatched junction bases numbered 4, after V lost 8 bases and J lost 3 bases. CDR1 is ENHRY, CDR2 SYGVKD, per germline. The CDR3 DNA sequence: TGTGCCATCCGGACAGGGGAGGACACTGAAGCTTTCTTT. Amino acids: CAIRTGEDTEAFF.

This clonotype showed up just a few times. The J gene is TRBJ1-5, the V gene TRBV3-1; D possibly corresponds to TRBD1 (5 bases). This CDR3 region has 13 residues. Germline CDR1 and CDR2: LGHDT and YNNKEL (reference sequence). V dropped 4 bases and J dropped 3 bases, with 7 bases sitting between them. Here the CDR3 DNA reads TGTGCCAGCAGCCCCAGGGACAATCAGCCCCAGCATTTT. Its translation: CASSPRDNQPQHF.

The genes are TRBV4-2 and TRBJ1-3, with D hard to call. Trimming removed 4 bases from V and 0 bases from J, with 13 bases in between. The CDR3 is made up of 16 amino acids. Germline V gives CDR1 LGHNA, CDR2 YNFKEQ. For the CDR3, the DNA is TGTGCCAGCAGCCCTAGCGCCGGAAACTCTGGAAACACCATATATTTT. Translating it yields CASSPSAGNSGNTIYF.

This clonotype has ten or more counts. V and J are TRBV18 and TRBJ2-1; unclear D gene. Germline lookup yields CDR1 KGHSH and CDR2 LQKENI. V lost 0 bases and J lost 0, with 9 bases in between. The CDR3 sequence is 16 residues long. The CDR3 DNA sequence: TGTGCCAGCTCACCACCGAAGGGCAGCTCCTACAATGAGCAGTTCTTC. It translates to CASSPPKGSSYNEQFF.

This clonotype was found once. The chain recombines TRBV2 with TRBJ1-5, with D uncertain. V shed 1 base and J shed 2 bases, with 12 bases lying between them. This CDR3 contains 16 residues. The germline CDR1 and CDR2 sequences are SNHLY and FYNNEI. The CDR3, as DNA: TGTGCCAGCAGTGAAGTAGGGAATAAACGCAATCAGCCCCAGCATTTT. It translates to CASSEVGNKRNQPQHF.

The table lists this clonotype with a count of one. The V call is TRBV2, the J call TRBJ2-5; 9 nucleotides align to TRBD2. The CDR3 contains 15 residues. Germline values: CDR1 SNHLY, CDR2 FYNNEI. V lost 1 base and J lost 2; bases outside the gene matches: 2. The CDR3 region has the DNA TGTGCCAGCAGTGAAGTAGCGGGGGAACAAGAGACCCAGTACTTC. Its protein product is CASSEVAGEQETQYF.

This clonotype was seen a few times. CDR3 in amino acids: CASSDWASGRAGDEQFF. DNA for the CDR3: TGTGCCAGCAGCGATTGGGCTAGCGGGAGGGCCGGGGATGAGCAGTTCTTC. V is TRBV11-2 and J is TRBJ2-1; 12 bases match TRBD2. CDR1 SGHAT and CDR2 FQNNGV come from the germline V gene. The trim removed 5 bases at V and 8 bases at J, leaving 13 bases unmatched. The CDR3 runs to 17 residues. Using reference TRBV11-2 and TRBJ2-1 for the parts outside the CDR3, the full variable domain is EAGVAQSPRYKIIEKRQSVAFWCNPISGHATLYWYQQILGQGPKLLIQFQNNGVVDDSQLPKDRFSAERLKGVDSTLKIQPAKLEDSAVYLCASSDWASGRAGDEQFFGPGTRLTVL.